The present T cell receptor beta chain was sequenced within a study of CD8 T cells in ankylosing spondylitis (dated by TCRdb to the late 2010s). For context, the study as a whole: To find TCR variants linked to disease, the study profiled T cell receptor beta repertoires in ankylosing spondylitis patients and healthy donors. Peripheral blood was sampled, and synovial fluid was also collected from ankylosing spondylitis patients. The full study cohort comprised around 23 ankylosing spondylitis patients and 85 to 120 healthy donors. Study-level results and caveats: Some TCR beta motif variants had previously been reported in synovial fluid and blood of reactive arthritis patients, which suggested common disease-initiation mechanisms. The disease-linked clones showed a CD8+ phenotype and occurred at relatively low frequencies in peripheral blood. The disease-linked clones were reported to be significantly enriched in matched synovial fluid samples from ankylosing spondylitis patients. Blood from ankylosing spondylitis patients appeared to be characterized by a TCR beta motif composed of about eight highly homologous amino acid variants.

Sequencing took place on an Illumina HiSeq 2500. Quantitative 5'-RACE with molecular barcodes was used to prepare TCR beta libraries. In the authors' own workflow: Disease-linked TCR variants were identified with a new computational method built on a probabilistic model of VDJ rearrangement. Clones were called with MiXCR by TCRdb after fastp trimmed the public reads at Q25, and only in-frame beta chains were retained. Rows with a matching CDR3 protein are joined into one entry that keeps the most common DNA and genes. The V and J calls come from TCRdb's annotation, not from the publication. Recorded for this sample are approximately 300,000 distinct CDR3 sequences; around 20% of them occurred a single time. 3.5% of the sample is taken by the ten largest. Only a few counts were recorded for this clonotype. This clone's antigen is unknown. No base qualities exist here, and no much larger clone lies one base off it.

The CDR3 spans 13 residues, from the cysteine through the phenylalanine. Only the CDR3 DNA stays, 39 bases, in frame from base 1. V sheds 7 bases and J sheds 8 bases, leaving 17 bases between their ends. Sequenced: blood, either unsorted or a sorted T cell fraction (not recorded which). The source of this sequence is a female donor with ankylosing spondylitis or in good health (not recorded which). The V and J genes are TRBV12-3 or TRBV12-4 and TRBJ1-2; perhaps TRBD1 is the D gene, with 5 bases matching. The CDR3 here reads CASKPTGLWGYTF. The DNA is as follows: TGTGCCAGCAAACCCACAGGCTTGTGGGGCTACACCTTC.